This T cell receptor beta chain was sequenced during a study of PD-1 blockade in mismatch repair-deficient tumors (TCRdb year 2017). Regarding the study in general: Between September 2013 and September 2016, the trial enrolled 86 consecutive patients with around twelve mismatch repair-deficient cancer types, every one of whom had been previously treated and was progressing. Tumor-associated T cell clones in the peripheral blood of patients responding to PD-1 blockade were tracked using deep sequencing of TCR CDR3 regions.

Mismatch repair deficiency was established in every enrolled patient by polymerase chain reaction or immunohistochemistry. Three patients who responded to pembrolizumab therapy underwent TCR sequencing. Pembrolizumab PD-1 blockade was prospectively tested in advanced mismatch repair-deficient cancers, regardless of tissue of origin, in the phase II trial. Peripheral blood T cell samples were gathered serially, both before PD-1 blockade started and at multiple time points afterward. The timing of each blood sample was reported as weeks after the first dose of pembrolizumab. Libraries were prepared through the immunoSEQ multiplex PCR assay. In TCRdb, the immuneACCESS table is reduced to in-frame sequences with V and J assigned. These tables do not hold every clone; where another copy was compared, an unresolved V gene accounts for under half, and the others remain unexplained. Present in this sample are roughly 130,000 clones, 88% of which were seen just once. The ten largest clones represent approximately 12% of the sample.

Notes on this clone: Its recognized antigen is unknown. Per-base qualities were not stored, and no clone one base away is much larger.

Study-wide conclusions, independent of this receptor: After pembrolizumab, tumor-resident clones, which were often undetectable in blood before treatment, expanded rapidly and then contracted, generally ahead of radiologic responses.

This receptor was obtained from an adult with mismatch repair-deficient cancer. This sample comprised peripheral blood, obtained approximately 72 weeks after starting pembrolizumab.

CDR3 reads: CASSLRQNYEQYF. The DNA sequence is TGTGCCAGCAGCTTAAGGCAGAACTACGAGCAGTACTTC. The sequence links TRBV11-2 to TRBJ2-7; no confident D gene assignment can be made. From the cysteine up to the phenylalanine, the CDR3 has a length of 13 residues. Kept here is only the CDR3 DNA, which spans 39 bases and is read in frame from base 1. In the germline V gene, CDR1 corresponds to SGHAT and CDR2 to FQNNGV. Trimming at the junction amounts to 2 bases on V and 3 bases on J, and the germline ends lie 8 bases apart. Here the CDR3 is joined to the reference TRBV11-2 and TRBJ2-7 genes, and the full variable domain is: EAGVAQSPRYKIIEKRQSVAFWCNPISGHATLYWYQQILGQGPKLLIQFQNNGVVDDSQLPKDRFSAERLKGVDSTLKIQPAKLEDSAVYLCASSLRQNYEQYFGPGTRLTVT.